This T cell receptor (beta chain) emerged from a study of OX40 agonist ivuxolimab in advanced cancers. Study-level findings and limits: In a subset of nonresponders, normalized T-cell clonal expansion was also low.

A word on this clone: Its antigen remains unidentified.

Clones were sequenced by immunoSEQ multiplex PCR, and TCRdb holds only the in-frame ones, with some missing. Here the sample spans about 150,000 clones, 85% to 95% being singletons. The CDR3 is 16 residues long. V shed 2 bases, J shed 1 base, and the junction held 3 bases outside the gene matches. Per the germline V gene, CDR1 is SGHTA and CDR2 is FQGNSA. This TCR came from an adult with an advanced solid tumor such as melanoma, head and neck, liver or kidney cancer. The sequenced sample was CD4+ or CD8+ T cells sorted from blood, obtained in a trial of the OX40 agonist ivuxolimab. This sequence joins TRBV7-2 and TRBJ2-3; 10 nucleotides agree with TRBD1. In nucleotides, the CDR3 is TGTGCCAGCAGCTTATGGGGGACAGGGGGCACAGATACGCAGTATTTT. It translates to CASSLWGTGGTDTQYF.